The clone carrying this T cell receptor beta chain was detected only a few times. The antigen is unknown. These data come from a study of T-cell memory formation after mild COVID-19. Study overall: There were largely donor-specific TCR clusters. Whole-study results and caveats: Several responding clones turned up in pre-infection memory, indicating that cross-reactive memory may have taken part.

TCRdb analysed the 5' RACE reads with MiXCR anew, one entry per CDR3 protein. Here the sample spans hundreds of thousands of distinct CDR3 sequences, 18% being singletons. This CDR3 spans 14 amino acids. CDR1 is KGHDR, CDR2 SFDVKD, per germline. Between the trimmed V and J ends, which lost 4 bases and 10 bases, there was a span of 16 bases. This chain uses TRBV24-1 with TRBJ2-1, with D perhaps TRBD1 or TRBD2 (5 bases each). The clonotype was recovered from an adult woman who had mild COVID-19 (a few samples of this study predate the infection). Cell type and time point are not known. The sequenced sample was PBMCs or a T cell subset sorted from them (not recorded which). The CDR3 DNA sequence: TGTGCCACCAGTGACTATTCGGGGCAGCAGGAGCAGTTCTTC. It encodes CATSDYSGQQEQFF.